This T cell receptor (beta chain) originates from a study of T cell changes during pregnancy in multiple sclerosis. Germline assignment: CDR1 SGHRS and CDR2 YFSETQ. The V and J ends lost 3 bases and 1 base, in that order; junction bases with no gene match: 8. This CDR3 spans 19 amino acids. Sequencing used immunoSEQ multiplex PCR; TCRdb keeps in-frame clones, though not all of them. Of tens of thousands of clones in the sample, about 93% were seen once. Material: peripheral blood, obtained in the second trimester of pregnancy. The receptor comes from a female donor in good health, enrolled as a control in a pregnancy study. J is TRBJ2-1 and V is TRBV5-1, with 15 bases identical to TRBD2. The CDR3 nucleotides read TGCGCCAGCAGCTCCTCCGGGACTAGCGGGGGGCCGTCCTACAATGAGCAGTTCTTC. Encoded protein: CASSSSGTSGGPSYNEQFF.